A selection of T cell receptor beta chains follows, all from one sample in a study of CD8+ T cells in alopecia areata. Sequencing used immunoSEQ multiplex PCR; TCRdb keeps in-frame clones, though not all of them. The sample has 110,000 to 150,000 clones; 40% to 65% are singletons. This material consisted of CD4+ T cells sorted from blood, taken at week 0. The origin of the receptors is a human donor with alopecia areata. Both conserved end residues are part of each CDR3. A D gene is named only where the DNA matches it firmly. Some rows have no size entry. The others give once, few or many, or a class for an expanded clone.

v_call,j_call,d_call,clone_size,cdr3_nt,cdr3_aa
TRBV5-1,TRBJ2-1,TRBD1,-,TGCGCCAGCAGCAGGGGACAGATCTCCTACAATGAGCAGTTCTTC,CASSRGQISYNEQFF
TRBV6-5,TRBJ2-1,TRBD2,-,TGTGCCAGCAGTTACTCGGGACTAGCGGGATTCAATGAGCAGTTCTTC,CASSYSGLAGFNEQFF
TRBV27,TRBJ2-4,-,-,TGTGCCAGCAGTTTACTCGGACTAGCCAAAAACATTCAGTACTTC,CASSLLGLAKNIQYF
TRBV6-6,TRBJ2-4,-,few,TGTGCCAGCACGGGGATGGGCAAAAACATTCAGTACTTC,CASTGMGKNIQYF
TRBV9,TRBJ2-1,-,few,TGTGCCAGCAGCGTAGCTTTTTACAATGAGCAGTTCTTC,CASSVAFYNEQFF
TRBV18,TRBJ2-6,-,once,TGTGCCAGCTCACCACTGGGCTCTGGGGCCAACGTCCTGACTTTC,CASSPLGSGANVLTF
TRBV5-4,TRBJ1-3,-,few,TGTGCCAGCAGCTTGACAGGGTCTGGAAACACCATATATTTT,CASSLTGSGNTIYF
TRBV25-1,TRBJ1-3,-,-,TGTGCCAGCAGTGATGGGGGATACACCATATATTTT,CASSDGGYTIYF
TRBV5-1,TRBJ2-1,TRBD2,once,TGCGCCAGTTCTAGCGGGAGTTCCCTCGACCGGATCTTC,CASSSGSSLDRIF
TRBV29-1,TRBJ2-1,TRBD1,-,TGCAGCGTTGTACAGGGGAGCTCCTACAATGAGCAGTTCTTC,CSVVQGSSYNEQFF
TRBV7-2,TRBJ1-2,-,-,TGTGCCAGCGGGGTAGCTAACTATGGCTACACCTTC,CASGVANYGYTF
TRBV29-1,TRBJ2-4,-,few,TGCAGCGTTGCCGCGGTGGGCAAAAACATTCAGTACTTC,CSVAAVGKNIQYF
TRBV7-2,TRBJ2-1,-,few,TGTGCCAGCAGCTTAAGGAGGGGCGGTGAGCAGTTCTTC,CASSLRRGGEQFF
TRBV11-2,TRBJ1-1,-,few,TGTGCCAGCAGCTCGCAGGGTTTGAACACTGAAGCTTTCTTT,CASSSQGLNTEAFF
TRBV29-1,TRBJ1-4,-,-,TGCAGCGTTGGGAGCGGGATGTTAGGGCCTAATGAAAAACTGTTTTTT,CSVGSGMLGPNEKLFF
TRBV30,TRBJ1-2,-,-,TGTGCCTGGAGTGTAGGGGGGGCCGGGAGGTATGGCTACACCTTC,CAWSVGGAGRYGYTF
TRBV30,TRBJ1-5,TRBD1,-,TGTGCCTGGAGTGTAGGACAGGGTAATCAGCCCCAGCATTTT,CAWSVGQGNQPQHF
TRBV19,TRBJ2-6,-,-,TGTGCCAGTAAGGTAGGCAGGGGACTCTCTGGGGCCAACGTCCTGACTTTC,CASKVGRGLSGANVLTF
TRBV11-2,TRBJ1-5,-,few,TGTGCCAGCAGCTTAATCTCGGGACGGCCCCAGCATTTT,CASSLISGRPQHF
TRBV28,TRBJ1-2,-,few,TGTGCCAGCAGTTTGGACGGCCTCTATGGCTACACCTTC,CASSLDGLYGYTF
TRBV4-1,TRBJ2-7,-,-,TGCGCCAGCAGCCTAGGGACTGCATCCTACGAGCAGTACTTC,CASSLGTASYEQYF
TRBV4-2,TRBJ2-7,TRBD1,few,TGTGCCAGCAGCCAAGTGTCTCAGGGACAGGGCCCTGAGCGGCACTTC,CASSQVSQGQGPERHF
TRBV21-1,TRBJ2-4,-,medium-sized,TGTGCCAGCACCCATAGTAGCGCCAAAAACATTCAGTACTTC,CASTHSSAKNIQYF
TRBV7-2,TRBJ1-1,-,-,TGTGCCAGCAGCTTGGCGCAGGGAGGGACTGAAGCTTTCTTT,CASSLAQGGTEAFF
TRBV7-2,TRBJ2-3,TRBD1,few,TGTGCCAGCAGCGACATACCGGGACAGGGGGCAGATACGCAGTATTTT,CASSDIPGQGADTQYF
TRBV4-2,TRBJ2-6,-,-,TGTGCCAGCAGCCAAGAAGAGGTCATCCCTGGGGCCAACGTCCTGACTTTC,CASSQEEVIPGANVLTF
TRBV6-1,TRBJ2-7,-,few,TGTGCCAGCAGTGAAAGATTTTACGAGCAGTACTTC,CASSERFYEQYF
TRBV5-1,TRBJ2-7,TRBD1,-,TGCGCCAGCAGCCGGACAGGTCCAAACTACGAGCAGTACTTC,CASSRTGPNYEQYF
TRBV29-1,TRBJ1-1,-,few,TGCAGCGTCCGCCCCGGGGGGAAAACTGAAGCTTTCTTT,CSVRPGGKTEAFF
TRBV7-2,TRBJ1-5,-,-,TGTGCCAGCAGCTTAAAGGGGTCGGGGAATCAGCCCCAGCATTTT,CASSLKGSGNQPQHF
TRBV7-9,TRBJ2-6,-,-,TGTGCCAGCTGGGGGGCCAACGTCCTGACTTTC,CASWGANVLTF
TRBV30,TRBJ2-7,TRBD2,-,TGTGCCTGGAGTGTATCGGCGGGAGCCCCTAAGCAAGACGAGCAGTACTTC,CAWSVSAGAPKQDEQYF
TRBV14,TRBJ2-7,TRBD1,-,TGTGCCAGCAGCCAATCCCCCGGGACAGGGAAATTCTACGAGCAGTACTTC,CASSQSPGTGKFYEQYF
TRBV30,TRBJ1-2,-,once,TGTGCCTGGACCCCTGTAGGGGGATACTATGGCTACACCTTC,CAWTPVGGYYGYTF
TRBV30,TRBJ2-2,-,-,TGTGCCTGGAGTGACACCGGGGAGCTGTTTTTT,CAWSDTGELFF
TRBV6-1,TRBJ2-4,-,-,TGTGCCAGCCTCTCAGACTTACACATTCAGTACTTC,CASLSDLHIQYF
TRBV29-1,TRBJ1-1,TRBD1,-,TGCAGCGTTGGGACAGGGGTAATCACTGAAGCTTTCTTT,CSVGTGVITEAFF
TRBV29-1,TRBJ1-4,TRBD1,-,TGCAGCGTCGCCCCAGGGGGGTTTAATGAAAAACTGTTTTTT,CSVAPGGFNEKLFF
TRBV30,TRBJ2-3,-,-,TGTGCCTGGACTATAGGGGATACGCAGTATTTT,CAWTIGDTQYF
TRBV18,TRBJ1-1,-,-,TGTGCCAGCTCACCGACAGAGAACACTGAAGCTTTCTTT,CASSPTENTEAFF
TRBV25-1,TRBJ1-1,-,few,TGTGCCAGCAGTACCCAGGGAAGGGTCACTGAAGCTTTCTTT,CASSTQGRVTEAFF
TRBV30,TRBJ2-7,-,once,TGTGCCTGGGCCCAGAGGCAGGGCTACGAGCAGTACTTC,CAWAQRQGYEQYF
TRBV6-1,TRBJ2-4,-,-,TGTGCCAGCAGTGAAGCGGGTCCCTACAGGGAGGCGCCCAAAAACATTCAGTACTTC,CASSEAGPYREAPKNIQYF
TRBV30,TRBJ1-5,-,-,TGTGCCTGGAGTGGTGACAGTCTGAGCAATCAGCCCCAGCATTTT,CAWSGDSLSNQPQHF
TRBV25-1,TRBJ1-4,-,few,TGTGCCAGCAGTGAATTTTTGGGATCAACTAATGAAAAACTGTTTTTT,CASSEFLGSTNEKLFF
TRBV30,TRBJ1-5,-,-,TGTGCCTGCGCTCAGGGATACAATCAGCCCCAGCATTTT,CACAQGYNQPQHF
TRBV7-2,TRBJ2-5,TRBD2,few,TGTGCCAGCAGACAGGGGGCGTCGCTAGCGGGAGGTTGGGAGACCCAGTACTTC,CASRQGASLAGGWETQYF
TRBV4-1,TRBJ2-2,-,-,TGCGCCAGCAGCTTCCTAGGCACCGGGGAGCTGTTTTTT,CASSFLGTGELFF
TRBV2,TRBJ2-2,-,few,TGTGCCAGCAGTGATGACACCGGGGAGCTGTTTTTT,CASSDDTGELFF
TRBV29-1,TRBJ2-5,-,-,TGCAGCGTTGAAGTCGGCTGGAGCCAAGAGACCCAGTACTTC,CSVEVGWSQETQYF
TRBV7-2,TRBJ2-5,-,-,TGTGCCAGCAGCTTAGGCGGGACCTACCAAGAGACCCAGTACTTC,CASSLGGTYQETQYF
TRBV10-3,TRBJ2-3,-,few,TGTGCCATCAGTGAGTCTGGGACAGATACGCAGTATTTT,CAISESGTDTQYF
TRBV18,TRBJ1-2,TRBD1,-,TGTGCCAGCTCACCTATCCGGACAACAGGGGAGGATGGCTACACCTTC,CASSPIRTTGEDGYTF
TRBV18,TRBJ2-4,-,-,TGTGCCAGCTCGTCGGATCCCAAAAACATTCAGTACTTC,CASSSDPKNIQYF
TRBV6-1,TRBJ2-1,TRBD1,-,TGTGCCAGCAGTGCCCTCGGGGGACAGGGAAGCAATGAGCAGTTCTTC,CASSALGGQGSNEQFF